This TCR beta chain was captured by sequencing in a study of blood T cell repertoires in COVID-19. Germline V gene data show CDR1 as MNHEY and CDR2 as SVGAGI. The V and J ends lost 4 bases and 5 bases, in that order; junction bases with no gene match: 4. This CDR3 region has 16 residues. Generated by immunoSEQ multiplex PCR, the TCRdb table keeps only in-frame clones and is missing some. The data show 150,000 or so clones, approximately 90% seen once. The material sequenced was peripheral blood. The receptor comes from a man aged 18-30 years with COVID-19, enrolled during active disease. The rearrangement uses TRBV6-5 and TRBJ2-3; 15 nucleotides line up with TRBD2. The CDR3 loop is CASSSWTSGRVDTQYF. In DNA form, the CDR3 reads TGTGCCAGCAGTTCTTGGACTAGCGGGAGGGTAGATACGCAGTATTTT.